This TCR beta chain was recorded in a study of cytomegalovirus exposure and HLA in healthy donors. The CDR3 spans 14 residues. CDR1 is LNHDA and CDR2 is SQIVND in the germline V gene (reference sequence). V shed 7 bases, J shed 2 bases, and the junction held 6 bases outside the gene matches. PCR involved 60 Vbeta and 13 Jbeta primers. Sequenced by immunoSEQ multiplex PCR; TCRdb stores in-frame clones only, minus some. The table includes under 130,000 clones, approximately 72% detected once. What was sequenced was PBMCs. The J gene is TRBJ2-3, the V gene TRBV19; the match to TRBD1 covers 7 bases. The clonotype originates from a man aged 25 to 40 in good health and CMV-seronegative. CDR3 in amino acids: CASTATGSTDTQYF. In nucleotides, the CDR3 is TGTGCCAGTACCGCGACAGGGTCCACAGATACGCAGTATTTT.